This is a list of T cell receptor beta chains from one sample in a study of blood T cell repertoires in COVID-19. The method was immunoSEQ multiplex PCR; TCRdb's version includes in-frame clones alone and lacks a portion of them. Among under 300,000 clones listed, roughly 86% were seen once. Sequenced input: peripheral blood. Receptor source: a woman in her seventies with active or convalescent COVID-19. Both conserved end residues are part of each CDR3. The order of the fields is J gene, V gene, clone size, D gene, CDR3 protein, CDR3 DNA. A D gene is named only where the DNA matches it firmly. Not all rows give a size; the values are once, few, many and, for expanded clones, a class.

>TRBJ2-1|TRBV18|.|.
CASSPPNTQGEQFF
TGTGCCAGCTCACCGCCAAACACACAGGGTGAGCAGTTCTTC
>TRBJ1-1|TRBV29-1|.|TRBD1
CSGIGQANTEAFF
TGCAGCGGTATCGGACAGGCGAACACTGAAGCTTTCTTT
>TRBJ2-7|TRBV7-6|.|TRBD1
CASSLGTGVRNEQYF
TGTGCCAGCAGCTTAGGGACAGGGGTTAGGAACGAGCAGTACTTC
>TRBJ2-1|TRBV2|.|TRBD2
CASSVTGTSGYNEQFF
TGTGCCAGCAGTGTTACCGGGACTAGCGGCTACAATGAGCAGTTCTTC
>TRBJ1-5|TRBV3-1/TRBV3-2|few|TRBD1
CASSGQGGNQPQHF
TGTGCCAGCAGCGGACAGGGTGGCAATCAGCCCCAGCATTTT
>TRBJ1-1|TRBV12-5|.|.
CASAAGPMNTEAFF
TGTGCTAGTGCCGCGGGACCGATGAACACTGAAGCTTTCTTT
>TRBJ1-3|TRBV7-2|once|TRBD1
CASSSSGGAGNTIYF
TGTGCCAGCAGCTCCTCAGGGGGTGCTGGAAACACCATATATTTT
>TRBJ2-7|TRBV6-5|.|.
CASNSEVYSGEQYF
TGTGCCAGCAACTCGGAAGTCTATTCGGGGGAGCAGTACTTC
>TRBJ1-1|TRBV19|.|.
CASSPNTRTRQTEAFF
TGTGCCAGTAGTCCTAACACACGAACAAGACAGACTGAAGCTTTCTTT
>TRBJ1-1|TRBV9|.|.
CASSPPIVTEAFF
TGTGCCAGCAGCCCCCCAATTGTGACTGAAGCTTTCTTT
>TRBJ2-6|TRBV6-2/TRBV6-3|once|.
CASSYLRAGANVLTF
TGTGCCAGCAGTTACCTCAGGGCTGGGGCCAACGTCCTGACTTTC
>TRBJ1-1|TRBV19|once|.
CASSISPGNEAFF
TGTGCCAGTAGTATAAGTCCCGGGAATGAAGCTTTCTTT
>TRBJ2-2|TRBV7-9|.|.
CASDRPNTGELFF
TGTGCCAGCGACAGGCCGAACACCGGGGAGCTGTTTTTT
>TRBJ2-2|TRBV12-3/TRBV12-4|.|.
CASSSDIVELFF
TGTGCCAGCAGCTCCGACATAGTGGAGCTGTTTTTT
>TRBJ1-2|TRBV29-1|.|.
CSAQGPGYGYTF
TGCAGCGCTCAGGGGCCGGGATATGGCTACACCTTC
>TRBJ2-7|TRBV9|.|.
CASSVAPDSAYEQYF
TGTGCCAGCAGCGTAGCTCCTGACAGCGCCTACGAGCAGTACTTC
>TRBJ1-2|TRBV29-1|.|.
CSVYLGGSRVRGYTF
TGCAGCGTATACCTTGGAGGCTCGAGGGTAAGGGGCTACACCTTC
>TRBJ2-5|TRBV14|.|TRBD1
CASSQTVGDSLFFGFGETQYF
TGTGCCAGCAGCCAAACGGTAGGGGACAGTCTTTTTTTCGGATTCGGAGAGACCCAGTACTTC
>TRBJ1-1|TRBV29-1|.|.
CSVAGETPEAFF
TGCAGCGTTGCAGGGGAGACCCCTGAAGCTTTCTTT
>TRBJ1-6|TRBV19|.|TRBD1
CASSIKGTGTSPLHF
TGTGCCAGTAGTATCAAAGGGACAGGGACTTCACCCCTCCACTTT
>TRBJ2-1|TRBV6-5|once|.
CASSLRTGRNEQFF
TGTGCCAGCAGCCTACGGACGGGGAGAAATGAGCAGTTCTTC